The clone carrying this TCR beta chain was observed a handful of times. The antigen remains unidentified. The data derive from a study of regulatory T cells in long-lasting Graves disease. Looking at the study overall: The definition of persistent Graves' disease was over 5 years of antithyroid drugs with positive TSH receptor antibodies.

This CDR3 is built from 14 residues. Germline CDR1 reads SGDLS; CDR2 reads YYNGEE. With V trimmed by 3 bases and J by 5 bases, 6 bases remained unmatched. The authors built TCR beta libraries using iRepertoire HTBI primers and Arm-PCR of CDR3 regions. A single record per CDR3 protein comes from TCRdb applying MiXCR to the multiplex PCR reads. There are approximately 380,000 distinct CDR3 sequences in the sample; less than 25% occur only once, and less than 25% lies in the top ten. Study-level results: New patients shared fewer public clonotypes (966) than persistent patients did (approximately 2,700). The analysis examined peripheral blood only and excluded thyroid tissue.

The time point here: persistent/refractory GD, antithyroid drugs over 5 years with positive TRAb. Isolated PBMC RNA provided the starting material for the TCR library. Under American Thyroid Association guidelines, Graves' disease was diagnosed. The sequencing here drew on peripheral blood mononuclear cells (PBMCs), taken when the disease was refractory, from a patient treated with antithyroid drugs. The chain carries TRBV9 and TRBJ2-7, with 9 bases matching TRBD1. The clonotype originates from a female donor with Graves disease. The DNA for the CDR3 is TGTGCCAGCAGCGCCGGGACAGGGTTCGACGAGCAGTACTTC. This codes for CASSAGTGFDEQYF.